These 31 T cell receptor beta chains originate from one sample sequenced in a study of blood T cell repertoires in COVID-19. Assay used: immunoSEQ multiplex PCR; TCRdb lists only in-frame clones, some missing. The data contain 45,000 or so clones, approximately 77% of them seen just once; the ten biggest clones take up roughly 4.4%. The sequencing input was peripheral blood. The receptors originated from a woman in her sixties or seventies with acute or convalescent COVID-19.

V usage is TRBV27 and J usage is TRBJ1-6; the D is unclear. Deletions cut 5 bases from V and 7 bases from J, with 12 bases between. The germline V gene has CDR1 MNHEY and CDR2 SMNVEV (reference sequence). This CDR3 spans 14 amino acids. The CDR3 DNA follows: TGTGCCAGCAGTCCGCCTGTGAGGAATTCACCCCTCCACTTT. Its protein product is CASSPPVRNSPLHF.

The chain joins TRBV7-9 to TRBJ2-7, with D possibly matching TRBD2 (6 bases). V was clipped by 3 bases and J by 6 bases, with 15 bases between them. Germline CDR1 reads SEHNR; CDR2 reads FQNEAQ (reference sequence). CDR3 size: 14 residues. CDR3 DNA sequence: TGTGCCAGCAGCTTCGGGACTCGAGGTAGCGAGCAGTACTTC. Translation gives CASSFGTRGSEQYF.

The V gene is TRBV7-2, the J gene TRBJ1-2; 9 nucleotides line up with TRBD1. The CDR3 is 15 amino acids. J was trimmed by 4 bases and V by 3 bases; bases with no gene match: 6. CDR1 is SGHTA, CDR2 FQGNSA, per germline. The CDR3 region has the DNA TGTGCCAGCAGCTTGTGGACAGGGGCTCCCTATGGCTACACCTTC. This sequence encodes CASSLWTGAPYGYTF.

V is TRBV12-3 or TRBV12-4 and J is TRBJ1-5, with 7 positions matching TRBD1. This CDR3 is built from 13 residues. The V segment lost 5 bases and the J segment 9 bases; nucleotides outside the gene matches: 7. CDR3 coding DNA: TGTGCCAGCAGTCCTCAGGACAGGCGGCCCCAGCATTTT. This codes for CASSPQDRRPQHF.

This clone was observed a handful of times. The genes are TRBV19 and TRBJ2-7; 8 bases agree with TRBD2. The CDR3 has 14 amino acids. The J segment lost 3 bases and the V segment lost 3 bases, leaving 4 bases of the junction unmatched. The germline V gene encodes CDR1 LNHDA and CDR2 SQIVND (reference sequence). The CDR3 DNA is TGTGCCAGTAGTATGGTTGCGGGAGGCTACGAGCAGTACTTC. Its protein product is CASSMVAGGYEQYF.

The chain employs TRBV19 and TRBJ2-7, with a weak D call TRBD1 (5 bases). Germline CDR1 is LNHDA and CDR2 is SQIVND (reference sequence). The CDR3 length is 15 residues. Trimming pared 6 bases from V and 2 bases from J, leaving 17 bases between. This CDR3 is CASRSLAGFPYEQYF. CDR3 DNA sequence: TGTGCCAGTAGGAGCTTGGCAGGGTTCCCCTACGAGCAGTACTTC. Variable domain in full (rest from reference TRBV19 and TRBJ2-7): DGGITQSPKYLFRKEGQNVTLSCEQNLNHDAMYWYRQDPGQGLRLIYYSQIVNDFQKGDIAEGYSVSREKKESFPLTVTSAQKNPTAFYLCASRSLAGFPYEQYFGPGTRLTVT.

This clone came up once. This chain uses TRBV4-1 with TRBJ1-1; perhaps TRBD1 as D (5 bases). The CDR3 spans 12 residues. Germline V gives CDR1 MGHRA, CDR2 YSYEKL. The V gene lost 3 bases and the J gene lost 10 bases, with 12 bases spanning the gap. The CDR3 is CASSQTPGGAFF. CDR3 sequence (DNA): TGCGCCAGCAGCCAGACGCCGGGGGGAGCTTTCTTT.

The chain recombines TRBV7-2 with TRBJ1-1; D perhaps matches TRBD1 (6 bases). The V end lost 5 bases, the J end lost 2 bases, and 15 bases lay between the germline ends. Germline assignment: CDR1 SGHTA and CDR2 FQGNSA. CDR3 length: 15 residues. The CDR3 spells CASSLQGPLNTEAFF. The CDR3 coding sequence is TGTGCCAGCAGCCTACAGGGTCCCTTAAACACTGAAGCTTTCTTT.

The chain links TRBV28 to TRBJ1-1, with D unresolved. This CDR3 has 12 amino acids. V was trimmed by 3 bases and J by 1 base, leaving 3 bases between them. Germline CDR1 MDHEN, CDR2 SYDVKM. CDR3 loop: CASSFRNTEAFF. CDR3 bases: TGTGCCAGCAGTTTCCGGAACACTGAAGCTTTCTTT.

The gene calls are TRBV3-1 (or the pseudogene TRBV3-2) and TRBJ1-2; 9 bases agree with TRBD1. Germline V gives CDR1 LGHDT, CDR2 YNNKEL (reference sequence). The CDR3 extends over 15 amino acids. The V and J ends lost 3 bases and 2 bases, in that order; junction bases with no gene match: 4. CDR3 sequence (DNA): TGTGCCAGCAGCCAGCTGGACAGGGGCAACTATGGCTACACCTTC. Translation: CASSQLDRGNYGYTF.

The CDR3 DNA reads as TGCGCCAGCAGCCCACAAAGCGGGGGGTTGGAGACCCAGTACTTC. Residues: CASSPQSGGLETQYF. The chain employs TRBV4-1 and TRBJ2-5, with 9 bases that match TRBD2. With V trimmed by 4 bases and J by 5 bases, 8 bases remained unmatched. The CDR3 totals 15 residues. The germline V gene has CDR1 MGHRA and CDR2 YSYEKL.

V and J are TRBV5-4 and TRBJ2-1; 8 bases align to TRBD2. The ends lost 1 base at V and 6 bases at J; junction bases unmatched: 6. In germline, CDR1 is SGHNT, CDR2 YYREEE (reference sequence). The CDR3 loop spans 15 amino acids. For the CDR3, the DNA is TGTGCCAGCAGCTTGCGCACTAGCGGAATCAATGAGCAGTTCTTC. Translating it yields CASSLRTSGINEQFF.

This rearrangement joins TRBV19 to TRBJ2-2, with 7 bases identical to TRBD2. With V trimmed by 5 bases and J by 7 bases, 10 bases remained unmatched. The CDR3 spans 15 residues. Germline V lookup: CDR1 LNHDA, CDR2 SQIVND (reference sequence). The CDR3 region is CASSSRGGVSGELFF. The CDR3 bases are TGTGCCAGTAGTTCCCGGGGAGGGGTGAGCGGGGAGCTGTTTTTT. Together with reference TRBV19 and TRBJ2-2, the CDR3 gives the full variable domain: DGGITQSPKYLFRKEGQNVTLSCEQNLNHDAMYWYRQDPGQGLRLIYYSQIVNDFQKGDIAEGYSVSREKKESFPLTVTSAQKNPTAFYLCASSSRGGVSGELFFGEGSRLTVL.

The rearrangement links TRBV5-4 to TRBJ1-4; D not resolved. V lost 4 bases, J lost 4 bases, and 23 bases lay in between. Germline CDR1 reads SGHNT; CDR2 reads YYREEE (reference sequence). This CDR3 contains 18 residues. The CDR3 sequence is CASSIPVHIPGGNEKLFF. CDR3 sequence (DNA): TGTGCCAGCAGCATCCCAGTTCACATTCCAGGAGGTAATGAAAAACTGTTTTTT.

The rearrangement links TRBV9 to TRBJ2-2, with TRBD2 identical over 7 bases. Germline trimming cut 0 bases from V and 2 bases from J; bases unmatched to any gene: 4. Germline CDR1 SGDLS, CDR2 YYNGEE. The length of the CDR3 is 16 residues. In DNA, the CDR3 is TGTGCCAGCAGCGTAGCGGCGGGACTAAACACCGGGGAGCTGTTTTTT. Its protein is CASSVAAGLNTGELFF.

This clone has just one count. V gene TRBV18 combines with J gene TRBJ1-5, with D hard to call. V lost 2 bases and J lost 5, with 7 bases in between. This CDR3 is built from 13 residues. Looked up from germline, CDR1 is KGHSH and CDR2 is LQKENI. The CDR3 spells CASSPAEHQPQHF. The DNA for the CDR3 is TGTGCCAGCTCACCAGCAGAACATCAGCCCCAGCATTTT.

J is TRBJ2-3 and V is TRBV2; D is perhaps TRBD2 (6 bases). The germline CDR1 and CDR2 sequences are SNHLY and FYNNEI. The CDR3 has 14 residues. V was trimmed by 6 bases and J by 6 bases, leaving 16 bases between them. The CDR3 loop is CASREGLPSDTQYF. CDR3 nucleotide sequence: TGTGCCAGCAGAGAGGGACTCCCCTCGGATACGCAGTATTTT.

This clone appeared a few times. The genes are TRBV19 and TRBJ1-2; unclear D gene. The germline V gene has CDR1 LNHDA and CDR2 SQIVND (reference sequence). The CDR3 spans 13 residues. Trimming left V 5 bases short and J 4 bases short, with 11 bases between. In DNA, the CDR3 is TGTGCCAGTAGTTTCCGGGATCCCTATGGCTACACCTTC. As protein: CASSFRDPYGYTF.

The V gene is TRBV7-2, the J gene TRBJ2-1, with 7 nucleotides matching TRBD2. The trim removed 1 base at V and 2 bases at J, leaving 11 bases unmatched. The length of the CDR3 is 18 residues. From germline, CDR1 is SGHTA and CDR2 FQGNSA. The DNA for the CDR3 is TGTGCCAGCAGCTTAGTCTCTGCGGGGGACCAGCCCTACAATGAGCAGTTCTTC. It specifies CASSLVSAGDQPYNEQFF.

The gene calls are TRBV19 and TRBJ1-2, with 10 bases identical to TRBD1. The CDR3 covers 15 residues. Trimming cost V 7 bases and J 6 bases; bases outside gene matches: 11. Per germline, CDR1 LNHDA and CDR2 SQIVND (reference sequence). The CDR3 DNA follows: TGTGCCAGTACCGAGGCGGACAGGGGGGCCCATGGCTACACCTTC. This sequence encodes CASTEADRGAHGYTF.

The rearrangement joins TRBV11-3 to TRBJ2-4; 9 bases fit TRBD2. Per germline, CDR1 SGHNT and CDR2 YENEEA. The CDR3 consists of 15 residues. V shed 5 bases and J 1 base; nucleotides not matched to a gene: 3. For the CDR3, the DNA is TGTGCCAGCAGCCCTAGCGGGAACGCCAAAAACATTCAGTACTTC. Amino acid sequence: CASSPSGNAKNIQYF.

The gene calls are TRBV3-1 (or the pseudogene TRBV3-2) and TRBJ2-4; 7 bases align to TRBD1. This CDR3 is built from 17 residues. Unmatched junction bases numbered 10, after V lost 3 bases and J lost 2 bases. The V gene's germline CDR1 is LGHDT and CDR2 YNNKEL (reference sequence). This chain's CDR3 is CASSQFPGQMSKNIQYF. The CDR3 coding sequence is TGTGCCAGCAGCCAGTTTCCGGGACAGATGTCCAAAAACATTCAGTACTTC.

The V gene is TRBV4-1, the J gene TRBJ2-7, with D perhaps matching TRBD2 (5 bases). The germline V and J ends were trimmed by 2 bases and 0 bases, with 8 bases remaining between them. The germline CDR1 and CDR2 sequences are MGHRA and YSYEKL. This CDR3 is built from 14 residues. CDR3 in amino acids: CASSQQRFSYEQYF. CDR3 nucleotides: TGCGCCAGCAGCCAACAGCGGTTCTCCTACGAGCAGTACTTC.

This clone was detected a few times. This chain uses TRBV28 with TRBJ2-5; the match to TRBD2 covers 7 bases. The CDR3 runs to 14 residues. The trim removed 7 bases at V and 4 bases at J, leaving 9 bases unmatched. In germline, CDR1 is MDHEN, CDR2 SYDVKM. The CDR3 nucleotides are TGTGCCAGCACCCAGGGAGGGTTTTTAGAGACCCAGTACTTC. It translates to CASTQGGFLETQYF.

This clone was picked up a small number of times. The chain has TRBV5-4 and TRBJ2-3, with a tentative D call TRBD2 (5 bases). The CDR3 length is 15 residues. Trimming shortened V by 4 bases and J by 2 bases, and 14 bases separated the two germline ends. In germline, CDR1 is SGHNT, CDR2 YYREEE (reference sequence). The CDR3 region has the DNA TGTGCCAGCAGCACCGCGGGCGGGCTCACAGATACGCAGTATTTT. Its translation: CASSTAGGLTDTQYF.

The chain recombines TRBV11-2 with TRBJ2-2, with TRBD2 identical over 13 bases. CDR1 and CDR2 (germline): SGHAT, FQNNGV. The CDR3 sequence is 18 residues long. The ends lost 3 bases at V and 4 bases at J; junction bases unmatched: 8. The CDR3: CASSLGLAGSRVTGELFF. CDR3 DNA: TGTGCCAGCAGCTTGGGACTAGCGGGATCCCGGGTCACCGGGGAGCTGTTTTTT.

The V and J genes are TRBV5-1 and TRBJ2-1, with 9 positions matching TRBD2. V was pared by 0 bases and J by 0 bases, with 4 bases of the junction left unmatched. Germline CDR1 reads SGHRS; CDR2 reads YFSETQ. This CDR3 spans 17 amino acids. Here the CDR3 reads CASSLAAAGGSYNEQFF. In nucleotides, the CDR3 is TGCGCCAGCAGCTTGGCCGCAGCGGGAGGCTCCTACAATGAGCAGTTCTTC.

The V and J genes are TRBV9 and TRBJ1-1; D call uncertain. This CDR3 has 14 residues. V was pared by 0 bases and J by 3 bases, with 9 bases between. The germline V gene has CDR1 SGDLS and CDR2 YYNGEE. CDR3 coding DNA: TGTGCCAGCAGCGTAGTTTACGGGGACACTGAAGCTTTCTTT. It translates to CASSVVYGDTEAFF.

The V gene is TRBV4-2, the J gene TRBJ1-2; D not certain. Trimming cost V 0 bases and J 10 bases, with 15 bases left between them. The germline gives CDR1 LGHNA, CDR2 YNFKEQ. CDR3 length equals 14 residues. CDR3 sequence reads: CASSQDRETTVYTF. CDR3 nucleotides: TGTGCCAGCAGCCAAGATCGGGAGACCACGGTCTACACCTTC.

V usage is TRBV28 and J usage is TRBJ2-6; 9 bases map to TRBD1. Germline V CDR1 and CDR2: MDHEN, SYDVKM. J gave up 4 bases and V 7 bases, and 20 bases lay outside the gene matches. CDR3 size: 20 residues. The CDR3: CASKQITGGTTLNGANVLTF. The DNA for the CDR3 is TGTGCCAGCAAACAAATAACAGGGGGCACAACCTTAAACGGGGCCAACGTCCTGACTTTC.

The V and J genes are TRBV7-2 and TRBJ2-5; possible D gene TRBD2, 5 bases. The V gene's germline CDR1 is SGHTA and CDR2 FQGNSA. The CDR3 is 16 amino acids. V lost 5 bases and J lost 3, with 19 bases in between. CDR3 sequence (DNA): TGTGCCAGCAGCATTAGCGCGAGACCCGTTGAAGAGACCCAGTACTTC. It specifies CASSISARPVEETQYF.